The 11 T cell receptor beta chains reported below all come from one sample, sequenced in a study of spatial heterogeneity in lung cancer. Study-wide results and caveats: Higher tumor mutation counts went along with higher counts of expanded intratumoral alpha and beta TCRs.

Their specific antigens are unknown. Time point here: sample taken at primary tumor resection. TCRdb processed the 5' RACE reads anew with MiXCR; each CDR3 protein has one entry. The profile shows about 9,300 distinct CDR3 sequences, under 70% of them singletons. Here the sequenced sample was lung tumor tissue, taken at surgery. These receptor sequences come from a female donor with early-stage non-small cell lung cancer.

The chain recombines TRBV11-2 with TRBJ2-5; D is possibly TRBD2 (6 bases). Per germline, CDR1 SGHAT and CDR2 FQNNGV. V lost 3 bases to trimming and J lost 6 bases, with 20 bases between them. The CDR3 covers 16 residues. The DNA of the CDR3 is TGTGCCAGCAGCTTCGGCGGGCAGGGAGGTATGAAGACCCAGTACTTC. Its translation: CASSFGGQGGMKTQYF.

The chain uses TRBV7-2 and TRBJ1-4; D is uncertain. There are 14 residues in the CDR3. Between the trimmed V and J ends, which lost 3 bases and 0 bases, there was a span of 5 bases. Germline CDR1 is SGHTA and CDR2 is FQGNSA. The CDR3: CASSFRATNEKLFF. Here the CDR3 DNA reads TGTGCCAGCAGCTTCCGGGCAACTAATGAAAAACTGTTTTTT. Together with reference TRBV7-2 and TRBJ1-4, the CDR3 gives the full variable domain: GAGVSQSPSNKVTEKGKDVELRCDPISGHTALYWYRQSLGQGLEFLIYFQGNSAPDKSGLPSDRFSAERTGGSVSTLTIQRTQQEDSAVYLCASSFRATNEKLFFGSGTQLSVL.

CDR3 sequence reads: CASSDIGIQYF. The CDR3 nucleotides are TGTGCCAGCAGTGACATTGGCATTCAGTACTTC. The genes are TRBV6-1 and TRBJ2-4, with D hard to call. The CDR3 consists of 11 residues. Trimming removed 3 bases at V and 9 bases at J, with 6 bases between. The V gene's germline CDR1 is MNHNS and CDR2 SASEGT.

The CDR3 sequence: CASSFQGEGEQYF. The CDR3 coding sequence is TGTGCCAGCAGCTTTCAGGGGGAGGGTGAGCAGTACTTC. The rearrangement uses TRBV7-9 and TRBJ2-7; possibly TRBD1 or TRBD2 for D (7 bases each). CDR3 length: 13 residues. The V end was cut by 3 bases, the J end by 7 bases, with 13 bases between. Germline V gives CDR1 SEHNR, CDR2 FQNEAQ (reference sequence). Filled out from reference TRBV7-9 and TRBJ2-7, the complete variable domain reads DTGVSQNPRHKITKRGQNVTFRCDPISEHNRLYWYRQTLGQGPEFLTYFQNEAQLEKSRLLSDRFSAERPKGSFSTLEIQRTEQGDSAMYLCASSFQGEGEQYFGPGTRLTVT.

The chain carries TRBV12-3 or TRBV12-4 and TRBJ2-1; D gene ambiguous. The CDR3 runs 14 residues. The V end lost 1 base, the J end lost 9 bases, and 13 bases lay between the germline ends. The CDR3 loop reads CASSLVPRQGEQFF. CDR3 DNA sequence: TGTGCCAGCAGTTTAGTCCCTAGACAAGGTGAGCAGTTCTTC.

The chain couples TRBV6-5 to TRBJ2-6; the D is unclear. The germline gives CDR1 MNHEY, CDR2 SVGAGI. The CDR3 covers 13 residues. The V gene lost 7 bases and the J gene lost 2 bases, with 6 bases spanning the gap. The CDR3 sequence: CASMVAGANVLTF. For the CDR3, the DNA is TGTGCCAGCATGGTGGCTGGGGCCAACGTCCTGACTTTC.

The CDR3, as DNA: TGTGCCAGCAGCACCGTAGGGCGGAATGAGCAGTTCTTC. Its translation: CASSTVGRNEQFF. The chain is built from TRBV12-3 or TRBV12-4 and TRBJ2-1; D remains ambiguous. CDR3 length: 13 residues. The ends were cut back, 6 bases at V and 7 bases at J, with 13 bases in the middle.

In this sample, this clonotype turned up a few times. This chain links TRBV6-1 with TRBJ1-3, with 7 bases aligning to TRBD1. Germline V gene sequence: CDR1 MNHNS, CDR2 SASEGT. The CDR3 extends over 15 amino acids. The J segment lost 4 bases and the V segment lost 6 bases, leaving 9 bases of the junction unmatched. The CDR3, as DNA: TGTGCCAGCAGGATCCGACAGGGTACAGGAAACACCATATATTTT. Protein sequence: CASRIRQGTGNTIYF.

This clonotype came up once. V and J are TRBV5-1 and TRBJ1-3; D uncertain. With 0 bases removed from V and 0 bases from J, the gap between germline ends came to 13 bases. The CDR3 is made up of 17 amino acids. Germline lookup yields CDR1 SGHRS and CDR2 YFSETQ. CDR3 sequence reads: CASSLGRSPRSGNTIYF. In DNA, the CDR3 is TGCGCCAGCAGCTTGGGTCGGAGTCCCCGCTCTGGAAACACCATATATTTT.

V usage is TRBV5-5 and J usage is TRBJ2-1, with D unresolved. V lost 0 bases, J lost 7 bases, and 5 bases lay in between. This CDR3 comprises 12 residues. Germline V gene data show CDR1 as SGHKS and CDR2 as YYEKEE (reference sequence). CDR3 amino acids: CASSLGANEQFF. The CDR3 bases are TGTGCCAGCAGCTTGGGGGCGAATGAGCAGTTCTTC. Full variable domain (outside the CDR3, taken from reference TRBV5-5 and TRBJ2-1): DAGVTQSPTHLIKTRGQQVTLRCSPISGHKSVSWYQQVLGQGPQFIFQYYEKEERGRGNFPDRFSARQFPNYSSELNVNALLLGDSALYLCASSLGANEQFFGPGTRLTVL.

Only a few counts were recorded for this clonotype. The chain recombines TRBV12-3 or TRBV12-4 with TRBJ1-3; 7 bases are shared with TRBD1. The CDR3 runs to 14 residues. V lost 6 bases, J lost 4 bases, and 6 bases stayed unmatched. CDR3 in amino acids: CASSRQGSGNTIYF. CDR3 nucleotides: TGTGCCAGCAGCCGACAGGGAAGCGGAAACACCATATATTTT.